These T cell receptor beta chains were read from a single sample in a study of beta chain features in type 1 diabetes. Repertoires were generated with immunoSEQ multiplex PCR, while TCRdb's copy carries only in-frame clones and drops some. The sample consists of a few hundred thousand clones, roughly 17% of them appearing once. Sequencing was carried out using naive CD4+ T cells from blood. Receptors originate from a man younger than 40 with type 1 diabetes. Both conserved end residues are part of each CDR3. D genes are given only for firm matches. Clone size is shown for a subset of rows, as once, few, many or a class of expanded clone.

TRBJ2-4 . . TRBV28 CASSFLSTVQYF TGTGCCAGCAGTTTCCTATCGACTGTTCAGTACTTC
TRBJ2-5 . . TRBV28 CASRGATETQYF TGTGCCAGCCGAGGGGCTACGGAGACCCAGTACTTC
TRBJ1-5 . . TRBV23-1 CASGSYSSRQPQHF TGCGCCAGCGGATCTTACAGCAGCCGGCAGCCCCAGCATTTT
TRBJ1-2 . few TRBV29-1 CSVASTGVIYGYTF TGCAGCGTTGCCTCGACAGGAGTGATCTATGGCTACACCTTC
TRBJ2-1 . . TRBV11-3 CASSIQGDGDEQFF TGTGCCAGCAGCATACAGGGCGACGGGGATGAGCAGTTCTTC
TRBJ2-3 . . TRBV10-2 CASSENDATDTQYF TGCGCCAGCAGTGAGAACGACGCCACAGATACGCAGTATTTT
TRBJ2-6 TRBD1 few TRBV14 CASSHQTGLAGANVLTF TGTGCCAGCAGCCATCAGACAGGGCTGGCGGGGGCCAACGTCCTGACTTTC
TRBJ2-1 . few TRBV29-1 CSVEKGSSYNEQFF TGCAGCGTTGAAAAGGGTAGCTCCTACAATGAGCAGTTCTTC
TRBJ2-1 . . TRBV9 CASSVGVAPNEQFF TGTGCCAGCAGCGTAGGAGTAGCGCCCAATGAGCAGTTCTTC
TRBJ2-3 . . TRBV30 CAWSSAPIRGPDTQYF TGTGCCTGGAGTAGTGCGCCGATTAGGGGACCAGATACGCAGTATTTT
TRBJ1-2 TRBD1 . TRBV28 CASSLQTGVNGYTF TGTGCCAGCAGTTTACAGACAGGGGTAAATGGCTACACCTTC
TRBJ2-1 . few TRBV20-1 CSALRRDEQFF TGCAGTGCTCTCAGGAGGGATGAGCAGTTCTTC
TRBJ2-7 TRBD2 few TRBV2 CASSWTSGPYEQYF TGTGCCAGCAGTTGGACTAGCGGGCCCTACGAGCAGTACTTC
TRBJ2-3 TRBD1 . TRBV29-1 CSVIQGADTQYF TGCAGCGTTATACAGGGGGCAGATACGCAGTATTTT
TRBJ2-7 . . TRBV9 CASSVASRHSYEQYF TGTGCCAGCAGCGTAGCTTCGCGGCACTCCTACGAGCAGTACTTC
TRBJ2-7 . . TRBV18 CASSNGAELEQYF TGTGCCAGCTCAAACGGGGCCGAATTGGAGCAGTACTTC
TRBJ2-1 . few TRBV7-9 CASSLGGDNNEQFF TGTGCCAGCAGCTTAGGAGGGGACAACAATGAGCAGTTCTTC
TRBJ1-6 TRBD1 . TRBV30 CAWKLGQGYNSPLHF TGTGCCTGGAAACTGGGACAGGGGTACAATTCACCCCTCCACTTT
TRBJ1-2 . . TRBV27 CASSLRGYGYTF TGTGCCAGCAGTTTACGGGGATACGGCTACACCTTC
TRBJ2-3 . few TRBV7-9 CASSLQGSTDTQYF TGTGCCAGCAGCTTACAGGGTAGCACAGATACGCAGTATTTT
TRBJ2-7 TRBD1 . TRBV13 CASSLGYGRTGINEQYF TGTGCCAGCAGCTTAGGGTATGGAAGGACAGGGATTAACGAGCAGTACTTC
TRBJ2-3 TRBD1 . TRBV7-2 CASSLWDRSTDTQYF TGTGCCAGCAGCTTATGGGACAGGAGCACAGATACGCAGTATTTT
TRBJ2-7 TRBD2 . TRBV29-1 CSVEDRPGGTYEQYF TGCAGCGTTGAAGATAGGCCGGGAGGTACCTACGAGCAGTACTTC
TRBJ2-7 TRBD1 . TRBV29-1 CSVDMGPGQGIHEQYF TGCAGCGTTGATATGGGACCGGGACAGGGGATCCACGAGCAGTACTTC
TRBJ1-3 . . TRBV7-2 CASRGATAYSIYF TGTGCCAGCAGGGGTGCCACAGCTTACTCCATATATTTT
TRBJ2-7 . few TRBV6-6 CASSYFQRPNPYEQYF TGTGCCAGCAGTTACTTTCAGAGACCCAATCCCTACGAGCAGTACTTC
TRBJ2-3 TRBD2 . TRBV11-2 CASSHASGSPDTQYF TGTGCCAGCAGCCACGCTAGCGGGAGTCCAGATACGCAGTATTTT
TRBJ1-2 . . TRBV10-3 CAIGMTANYGYTF TGTGCCATCGGTATGACAGCGAACTATGGCTACACCTTC
TRBJ2-7 . . TRBV27 CASSFLAIGYEQYF TGTGCCAGCAGTTTCCTGGCTATAGGTTACGAGCAGTACTTC
TRBJ1-2 . few TRBV25-1 CASSAGADGYTF TGTGCCAGCAGTGCAGGGGCGGATGGCTACACCTTC
TRBJ2-3 TRBD2 once TRBV18 CASSPSLAGLIDTQYF TGTGCCAGCTCACCGTCCCTAGCGGGGCTTATAGATACGCAGTATTTT
TRBJ2-7 . . TRBV9 CASSGAGTAGGYEQYF TGTGCCAGCAGCGGCGCGGGGACCGCCGGGGGCTACGAGCAGTACTTC
TRBJ2-1 TRBD2 . TRBV7-2 CASGYEWRESEQFF TGTGCCAGCGGCTACGAATGGCGGGAGAGTGAGCAGTTCTTC
TRBJ2-1 . . TRBV28 CASSFPGLSSYNEQFF TGTGCCAGCAGTTTCCCCGGACTGAGCTCCTACAATGAGCAGTTCTTC
TRBJ2-1 TRBD1 . TRBV7-2 CASSWDSPPFHEQFF TGTGCCAGCAGCTGGGACAGCCCTCCTTTCCATGAGCAGTTCTTC
TRBJ2-7 . few TRBV2 CASSEPFTYEQYF TGTGCCAGCAGTGAACCGTTCACCTACGAGCAGTACTTC
TRBJ2-1 TRBD2 . TRBV11-2 CASSFRAQGLAGDEQFF TGTGCCAGCAGCTTCCGTGCCCAGGGACTAGCGGGAGATGAGCAGTTCTTC
TRBJ2-7 TRBD1 . TRBV5-6 CASSPDRGVLQQYF TGTGCCAGCAGCCCTGACAGGGGGGTACTCCAGCAGTACTTC
TRBJ1-3 . . TRBV4-2 CASSQDRNSGNTIYF TGTGCCAGCAGCCAAGATCGGAACTCTGGAAACACCATATATTTT
TRBJ1-2 . few TRBV30 CAWSPQTNYGYTF TGTGCCTGGAGCCCACAGACTAACTATGGCTACACCTTC
TRBJ2-1 TRBD2 few TRBV30 CAWSVAVSGSHEQFF TGTGCCTGGAGTGTAGCAGTTAGCGGGAGTCATGAGCAGTTCTTC
TRBJ2-3 . . TRBV7-9 CASLRSGGPADTQYF TGTGCCAGCCTTAGGAGTGGGGGACCTGCAGATACGCAGTATTTT
TRBJ2-7 . few TRBV29-1 CSGSGAYEQYF TGCAGCGGGTCGGGAGCCTACGAGCAGTACTTC
TRBJ2-3 TRBD2 few TRBV4-3 CASSQDIAGGLGDTQYF TGCGCCAGCAGCCAAGATATAGCGGGAGGGCTGGGAGATACGCAGTATTTT
TRBJ1-6 . . TRBV30 CAWSVGQPNSPLHF TGTGCCTGGAGTGTAGGACAGCCTAATTCACCCCTCCACTTT
TRBJ2-3 . . TRBV30 CAWTAAAGDTQYF TGTGCCTGGACGGCCGCTGCGGGGGATACGCAGTATTTT